This record looks at one TCR beta chain sequence and its context. Its antigen is unknown. The sample belongs to a study of cytomegalovirus exposure and HLA in healthy donors. About the study: A subsequent analysis reported that the 120 validation repertoires were produced on the same platform that had also been used for the 666 first-cohort repertoires.

Whole-study results and caveats: For most TCR sequences rarity was the rule, although some public TCRs occurred in many donors. Accounts indicate the classifier identified cytomegalovirus status with strong specificity and sensitivity. Three chains tied to CMV proved CMV antigen-specific in vitro.

TCRdb keeps only in-frame clones here, not all; method: immunoSEQ multiplex PCR. The sample carries 180,000 or so clones, about 86% recorded once. Germline values: CDR1 WSHSY, CDR2 SAAADI. The CDR3 is 13 residues long. V was clipped by 11 bases and J by 2 bases; unmatched bases: 9. The sequence was obtained from a woman between 25 and 40 years old in good health and CMV-seronegative. The chain employs TRBV10-2 and TRBJ2-7; TRBD1 matches at 7 bases. Input material: PBMCs. CDR3 in amino acids: CAALTQGPYEQYF. The CDR3 DNA reads as TGCGCCGCACTCACACAGGGGCCCTACGAGCAGTACTTC.